This T cell receptor (beta chain) was sequenced during a study of CD8+ T cells in alopecia areata. On the study more broadly: Tofacitinib treatment spanned 6 to 18 months, with 6 months off drug afterward.

This clone was picked up a small number of times. Reverse transcribed after extraction, RNA yielded cDNA as the sequencing template. Libraries were prepared by immunoSEQ multiplex PCR; TCRdb keeps only in-frame clonotypes and omits some of them. Here the sample spans 180,000 or so clones, roughly 66% being singletons. Lesional scalp punch biopsies and peripheral blood came from alopecia areata patients. Sorting from PBMCs produced CD4+ and CD8+ T cells. Germline loops: CDR1 SGHDN, CDR2 FVKESK. V lost 4 bases and J 6 bases, leaving 11 bases between the germline ends. The CDR3 runs to 13 residues. This TCR derives from a human donor with alopecia areata. The V and J genes are TRBV14 and TRBJ2-3; D call uncertain. The sequencing here drew on CD8+ T cells sorted from blood, taken at week 0. The CDR3 bases are TGTGCCAGCAGCCTTGCTCCCGCGGATACGCAGTATTTT. Protein product: CASSLAPADTQYF.